Each of the 21 T cell receptor beta chains below was sequenced from the same sample in a study of cytotoxic CD8 clonotypes in ibrutinib-treated CLL. Libraries were prepared by immunoSEQ multiplex PCR; TCRdb keeps only in-frame clonotypes and omits some of them. The table has about 20,000 clones, about 68% seen once. Sequenced material: PBMCs, taken before ibrutinib treatment. The receptor set was obtained from a human donor with chronic lymphocytic leukemia.

The J gene is TRBJ1-5, the V gene TRBV30; no clear D. Germline CDR1 and CDR2: GTSNPN and SVGIG (reference sequence). The CDR3 runs to 13 residues. V gave up 2 bases and J gave up 1 base, with 6 bases separating them. The CDR3 here is CAWSPTSNQPQHF. The CDR3 DNA is TGTGCCTGGAGTCCCACCAGCAATCAGCCCCAGCATTTT. Looking up the rest from reference TRBV30 and TRBJ1-5 gives the full variable domain: SQTIHQWPATLVQPVGSPLSLECTVEGTSNPNLYWYRQAAGRGLQLLFYSVGIGQISSEVPQNLSASRPQDRQFILSSKKLLLSDSGFYLCAWSPTSNQPQHFGDGTRLSIL.

In this sample, this clone turned up once. CDR3 coding DNA: TGCGCCAGCAGTCCGGACAGGGAGAATCAGCCCCAGCATTTT. It codes for CASSPDRENQPQHF. V usage is TRBV10-2 and J usage is TRBJ1-5; 8 bases fit TRBD1. CDR1 and CDR2 (germline): WSHSY, SAAADI. The CDR3 has 14 residues. With 5 bases clipped from V and 4 bases from J, the junction kept 4 bases outside the gene matches.

The chain couples TRBV27 to TRBJ2-7, with D maybe TRBD2 (6 bases). The V end lost 3 bases, the J end lost 0 bases, and 9 bases lay between the germline ends. The CDR3 is 14 residues long. Germline CDR1 MNHEY, CDR2 SMNVEV (reference sequence). The CDR3 is CASSLRTTSYEQYF. In DNA form, the CDR3 reads TGTGCCAGCAGTTTGCGGACTACCTCCTACGAGCAGTACTTC.

This clone was found a few times. This chain uses TRBV5-1 with TRBJ1-6; 8 positions match TRBD1. The CDR3 totals 14 residues. Germline V gene sequence: CDR1 SGHRS, CDR2 YFSETQ. The junction had 5 bases not matched to a gene; V was cut back by 4 bases and J by 8 bases. The CDR3 DNA reads TGCGCCAGCAGCCTGGGACAGGAGTATTCACCCCTCCACTTT. Protein product: CASSLGQEYSPLHF. The complete variable domain, with remaining parts taken from reference TRBV5-1 and TRBJ1-6, reads KAGVTQTPRYLIKTRGQQVTLSCSPISGHRSVSWYQQTPGQGLQFLFEYFSETQRNKGNFPGRFSGRQFSNSRSEMNVSTLELGDSALYLCASSLGQEYSPLHFGNGTRLTVT.

The V gene is TRBV2, the J gene TRBJ1-4; D is ambiguous. Germline loops: CDR1 SNHLY, CDR2 FYNNEI. Trimming took 8 bases from V and 5 from J, leaving 18 bases between them. The CDR3 has 15 residues. Here the CDR3 DNA reads TGTGCCAGCCAGTACTCGAGCCTCGGGAATGAAAAACTGTTTTTT. It specifies CASQYSSLGNEKLFF.

The chain carries TRBV11-2 and TRBJ2-4; maybe TRBD1 (6 bases). V gave up 5 bases and J gave up 16 bases, with 12 bases separating them. The CDR3 loop spans 10 amino acids. Germline CDR1 reads SGHAT; CDR2 reads FQNNGV. The CDR3 reads CASSKGRGYF. The DNA for the CDR3 is TGTGCCAGCAGCAAGGGCAGGGGATACTTC. Supplemented by reference TRBV11-2 and TRBJ2-4, the full variable domain reads EAGVAQSPRYKIIEKRQSVAFWCNPISGHATLYWYQQILGQGPKLLIQFQNNGVVDDSQLPKDRFSAERLKGVDSTLKIQPAKLEDSAVYLCASSKGRGYFGAGTRLSVL.

V and J are TRBV4-2 and TRBJ2-7, with 11 bases aligning to TRBD2. V was pared by 0 bases and J by 2 bases, with 3 bases of the junction left unmatched. Germline CDR1 is LGHNA and CDR2 is YNFKEQ. The CDR3 has 16 residues. The CDR3 here is CASSQDTSGSPYEQYF. The DNA of the CDR3 is TGTGCCAGCAGCCAAGATACTAGCGGGAGTCCCTACGAGCAGTACTTC.

V usage is TRBV30 and J usage is TRBJ2-6; unclear D gene. V gave up 3 bases and J gave up 0 bases, with 3 bases separating them. CDR3 length equals 13 residues. Germline loops: CDR1 GTSNPN, CDR2 SVGIG (reference sequence). CDR3 region: CAWSVSGANVLTF. Written as DNA, the CDR3 is TGTGCCTGGAGCGTCTCTGGGGCCAACGTCCTGACTTTC.

This clone showed up just a few times. The rearrangement joins TRBV5-1 to TRBJ1-1; perhaps TRBD1 as D (6 bases). V gave up 5 bases and J gave up 4 bases, with 15 bases separating them. CDR3 size: 14 residues. The germline V gene has CDR1 SGHRS and CDR2 YFSETQ. CDR3 DNA sequence: TGCGCCAGCAGTTACAGGGCTGGGGCCACTGAAGCTTTCTTT. Encoded protein: CASSYRAGATEAFF.

The chain combines TRBV29-1 with TRBJ2-5, with TRBD2 identical over 9 bases. This CDR3 has 12 residues. With 7 bases clipped from V and 5 bases from J, the junction kept 5 bases outside the gene matches. In germline, CDR1 is SQVTM, CDR2 ANQGSEA. The CDR3 coding sequence is TGCAGCGGGAGCGGGGGGTACGAGACCCAGTACTTC. This gives the protein CSGSGGYETQYF.

The rearrangement joins TRBV7-9 to TRBJ1-1, with no clear D. V was clipped by 5 bases and J by 7 bases, with 14 bases between them. This CDR3 spans 13 amino acids. CDR1 SEHNR and CDR2 FQNEAQ come from the germline V gene (reference sequence). The CDR3 spells CASSAPQRIEAFF. The CDR3, as DNA: TGTGCCAGCAGCGCCCCACAACGGATTGAAGCTTTCTTT.

This chain joins TRBV5-4 and TRBJ2-4; 7 nucleotides match TRBD2. The CDR3 length is 16 residues. V dropped 3 bases and J dropped 6; count of bases not matched to a gene: 12. Germline loops: CDR1 SGHNT, CDR2 YYREEE (reference sequence). This CDR3 reads CASSYRVVAGLNIQYF. Written as DNA, the CDR3 is TGTGCCAGCAGCTACCGGGTGGTAGCGGGCTTAAACATTCAGTACTTC.

This chain uses TRBV5-6 with TRBJ1-5; possibly TRBD1 for D (5 bases). The germline CDR1 and CDR2 sequences are SGHDT and YYEEEE. V was pared by 1 base and J by 0 bases, with 11 bases between. This CDR3 comprises 16 residues. CDR3 sequence: CASSLRGVYSNQPQHF. The DNA for the CDR3 is TGTGCCAGCAGCTTGAGGGGAGTCTATAGCAATCAGCCCCAGCATTTT.

This chain joins TRBV29-1 and TRBJ2-7; D perhaps matches TRBD2 (6 bases). CDR3 length equals 14 residues. Trimming left V 0 bases short and J 6 bases short, with 15 bases between. Per germline, CDR1 SQVTM and CDR2 ANQGSEA. CDR3 sequence reads: CSVEDGTKGGEQYF. CDR3 in DNA: TGCAGCGTTGAAGATGGGACCAAGGGAGGCGAGCAGTACTTC.

The V gene is TRBV7-2, the J gene TRBJ2-6, with TRBD1 as a possible D gene (6 bases). The V gene lost 1 base and the J gene lost 0 bases, with 16 bases spanning the gap. CDR1 and CDR2 (germline): SGHTA, FQGNSA. The CDR3 extends over 19 amino acids. As DNA, the CDR3 is TGTGCCAGCAGCTTAGGGTGGGGGCGCCCCTACTCTGGGGCCAACGTCCTGACTTTC. This codes for CASSLGWGRPYSGANVLTF.

The V gene is TRBV19, the J gene TRBJ1-3; a weak D match, TRBD1 (5 bases). V lost 3 bases and J lost 0, with 21 bases in between. The germline V gene encodes CDR1 LNHDA and CDR2 SQIVND (reference sequence). The CDR3 runs to 19 residues. The CDR3 loop is CASSMGRMRGRASGNTIYF. CDR3 nucleotide sequence: TGTGCCAGTAGTATGGGGAGGATGAGGGGAAGAGCCTCTGGAAACACCATATATTTT.

This sequence joins TRBV7-9 and TRBJ2-1, with a tentative D call TRBD2 (6 bases). Germline lookup yields CDR1 SEHNR and CDR2 FQNEAQ (reference sequence). The V gene lost 4 bases and the J gene lost 2 bases, with 12 bases spanning the gap. The CDR3 totals 15 residues. CDR3 DNA sequence: TGTGCCAGCAGCTCGGGACTGCCCACCTACAATGAGCAGTTCTTC. Translating it yields CASSSGLPTYNEQFF.

The chain recombines TRBV5-1 with TRBJ2-3, with D unclear. The CDR3 covers 14 residues. CDR1 is SGHRS and CDR2 is YFSETQ in the germline V gene. The ends were cut back, 4 bases at V and 8 bases at J, with 17 bases in the middle. CDR3 coding DNA: TGCGCCAGCAGCCCAGGTACTTATGCCGGTACGCAGTATTTT. Encoded protein: CASSPGTYAGTQYF. The variable domain in full, with the rest retrieved from reference TRBV5-1 and TRBJ2-3, is KAGVTQTPRYLIKTRGQQVTLSCSPISGHRSVSWYQQTPGQGLQFLFEYFSETQRNKGNFPGRFSGRQFSNSRSEMNVSTLELGDSALYLCASSPGTYAGTQYFGPGTRLTVL.

This chain uses TRBV5-1 with TRBJ2-1, with 10 bases identical to TRBD2. The ends lost 2 bases at V and 7 bases at J; junction bases unmatched: 12. Germline assignment: CDR1 SGHRS and CDR2 YFSETQ. CDR3 size: 17 residues. In DNA form, the CDR3 reads TGCGCCAGCAGCTTCTCTACCCAGCGGGGGGGCCGAAATGAGCAGTTCTTC. Amino acid sequence: CASSFSTQRGGRNEQFF.

The count of this clone is one. The chain employs TRBV11-1 and TRBJ2-2, with 12 nucleotides matching TRBD2. The V segment lost 3 bases and the J segment 5 bases; nucleotides outside the gene matches: 13. Germline CDR1 SGHAT, CDR2 FQDESV (reference sequence). This CDR3 spans 19 amino acids. CDR3 bases: TGTGCCAGCAGCTTTCCTAAACTGGGACTAGCGGGTCAGACCGGGGAGCTGTTTTTT. Translated: CASSFPKLGLAGQTGELFF.

The genes are TRBV5-1 and TRBJ2-3; 8 bases agree with TRBD1. V shed 4 bases, J shed 4 bases, and the junction held 5 bases outside the gene matches. Germline V CDR1 and CDR2: SGHRS, YFSETQ. There are 14 residues in the CDR3. In DNA form, the CDR3 reads TGCGCCAGCAGCGGCGGACAGGGCGCAGATACGCAGTATTTT. Translated, it gives CASSGGQGADTQYF.